One and the same sample provided the 7 T cell receptor beta chains below, sequenced in a study of cytomegalovirus exposure and HLA in healthy donors. Use of 60 Vbeta and 13 Jbeta primers characterized the PCR. Only in-frame clones appear in the TCRdb table, and some are missing; sequencing was by immunoSEQ multiplex PCR. Among about 82,000 clones listed, around 79% were seen once. Sequencing input: PBMCs. All receptors derive from a human donor in good health.

The chain combines TRBV2 with TRBJ1-1; TRBD1 matches at 7 bases. The CDR3 consists of 13 residues. The J segment lost 2 bases and the V segment lost 6 bases, leaving 3 bases of the junction unmatched. Germline V gene sequence: CDR1 SNHLY, CDR2 FYNNEI. The chain's CDR3 is CASRGTANTEAFF. CDR3 bases: TGTGCCAGCAGGGGGACAGCTAACACTGAAGCTTTCTTT.

The chain links TRBV7-2 to TRBJ2-2, with D possibly being TRBD2 (5 bases). The CDR3 loop spans 18 amino acids. Trimming left V 1 base short and J 1 base short, with 16 bases between. Germline V gives CDR1 SGHTA, CDR2 FQGNSA. Written as DNA, the CDR3 is TGTGCCAGCAGCTTAGTACCGGACTCGCTGCGGAACACCGGGGAGCTGTTTTTT. It specifies CASSLVPDSLRNTGELFF.

The chain employs TRBV5-1 and TRBJ2-3; TRBD2 matches at 7 bases. The CDR3 contains 15 residues. The germline V gene encodes CDR1 SGHRS and CDR2 YFSETQ. Trimming removed 2 bases from V and 0 bases from J; junction bases left unmatched: 3. This CDR3 is CASSFGGSSTDTQYF. The CDR3 bases are TGCGCCAGCAGCTTCGGGGGGTCTAGCACAGATACGCAGTATTTT.

This chain links TRBV7-6 with TRBJ1-1; D is ambiguous. This CDR3 spans 13 amino acids. V was clipped by 5 bases and J by 4 bases, with 11 bases between them. CDR1 and CDR2 from the germline V gene are SGHVS and FNYEAQ. The CDR3 sequence: CASSPAGGTEAFF. CDR3 nucleotide sequence: TGTGCCAGCAGCCCCGCGGGTGGCACTGAAGCTTTCTTT.

The J gene is TRBJ1-1, the V gene TRBV15, with TRBD1 matching 10 bases. The length of the CDR3 is 15 residues. The V and J ends lost 6 bases and 12 bases, in that order; junction bases with no gene match: 16. Per the germline V gene, CDR1 is LNHNV and CDR2 is YYDKDF (reference sequence). CDR3 nucleotide sequence: TGTGCCACCAGTCCCAGGACCGGGACAGGGGTTGCATCTTTCTTT. Translated, it gives CATSPRTGTGVASFF.

The chain combines TRBV6-5 with TRBJ2-1, with 7 bases lining up with TRBD1. CDR3 length equals 14 residues. Germline-derived CDR1 and CDR2 are MNHEY and SVGAGI. V trimming: 6 bases; J trimming: 0 bases; junction bases outside the gene matches: 2. The CDR3 bases are TGTGCCAGCAGGGGACAGAGCTCCTACAATGAGCAGTTCTTC. It is translated as CASRGQSSYNEQFF.

The V and J genes are TRBV7-9 and TRBJ1-1, with unresolved D. The germline V gene has CDR1 SEHNR and CDR2 FQNEAQ (reference sequence). V was clipped by 5 bases and J by 11 bases, with 15 bases between them. The CDR3 contains 12 residues. CDR3 in amino acids: CASSPPEGEAFF. CDR3 sequence (DNA): TGTGCCAGCAGCCCCCCGGAGGGAGAGGCTTTCTTT. The full variable domain, completed using reference TRBV7-9 and TRBJ1-1, is DTGVSQNPRHKITKRGQNVTFRCDPISEHNRLYWYRQTLGQGPEFLTYFQNEAQLEKSRLLSDRFSAERPKGSFSTLEIQRTEQGDSAMYLCASSPPEGEAFFGQGTRLTVV.